This T cell receptor beta chain was sequenced during a study of early T cells in non-severe SARS-CoV-2 infection. Study outcomes and limitations: VDJdb matches were skewed toward anti-spike CD8 T cell responses.

Each single cDNA molecule received a unique molecular identifier. TCRdb itself ran the 5' RACE reads through MiXCR, one entry per CDR3 protein. Of approximately 50,000 distinct CDR3 sequences listed, approximately 8.5% were seen once; the top ten hold just under 15%. This clonotype was seen a few times. What it recognizes is unknown. The CDR3 length is 16 residues. Looked up from germline, CDR1 is DFQATT and CDR2 is SNEGSKA (reference sequence). The V gene lost 3 bases and the J gene lost 0 bases, with 17 bases spanning the gap. The J gene is TRBJ1-1, the V gene TRBV20-1, with a possible D match to TRBD1 (6 bases). The sequence came from an adult who was a healthcare worker with PCR-confirmed SARS-CoV-2 infection or an uninfected control (not recorded which). What was sequenced was whole blood. CDR3 residues: CSASGGAPLVNTEAFF. The DNA of the CDR3 is TGCAGTGCTAGTGGGGGGGCGCCCTTGGTGAACACTGAAGCTTTCTTT.